Sequencing of this TCR beta chain was carried out in a study of graft-versus-host responses after intestinal transplantation. Study details: Transplants given to recipients were multivisceral, liver-intestinal, or isolated intestinal. The study's findings and limits: Circulating GvH clones peaking coincided with falling HvG clones soon after transplant. Graft-donor T cell macrochimerism coincided with high graft-versus-host to host-versus-graft clonal ratios in allografts. Some GvH clones appeared in ileal mucosa or blood before recipient bone marrow.

Trimming removed 1 base at V and 6 bases at J, with 15 bases between. From germline, CDR1 is MGHRA and CDR2 YSYEKL. The CDR3 loop spans 15 amino acids. The table came from immunoSEQ multiplex PCR; TCRdb's copy has only in-frame clones and leaves some out. The table has 90,000 to 95,000 clones, 75% to 95% seen once. As regards this clone: As yet, its antigen is unknown.

The sample consisted of unstimulated CD8+ T cells sorted from spleen or lymph node cells, taken before intestinal transplant. This sequence was found in a human donor who received an intestinal transplant. The genes are TRBV4-1 and TRBJ1-2; no reliable D call. CDR3 bases: TGCGCCAGCAGCCAAGTTGCTGGGCCGGAAAATGGCTACACCTTC. Translation gives CASSQVAGPENGYTF.